This TCR beta chain stems from a study of metastatic and nonmetastatic thyroid tumors. TCRdb reprocessed the PCR reads using MiXCR. This sample yields 30,000 to 40,000 clones, of which approximately 30% are seen a single time; 6% to 8.5% belongs to the top ten. The CDR3 runs 14 residues. In germline, CDR1 is SGHAT, CDR2 FQNNGV. Turning to this clone: At one of its ends the junction is not consistent with the germline gene, which may arise from a read error.

Prior to thyroid surgery, none of the patients had received any treatment. The chain is built from TRBV11-2 and TRBJ2-7; D unresolved. Input material: blood. The receptor comes from a female donor with papillary thyroid cancer or a benign thyroid nodule (not recorded which). Some clones in this sample may be carry-over from other donors' samples. The CDR3, as DNA: TGTGCCGGCAGCTCAATTAAGAGCTCCTACGAGCAGTACTTC. Protein product: CAGSSIKSSYEQYF.